This is a list of T cell receptor beta chains from one sample in a study of shared T cell receptors in the human thymus. Sequencing was performed with immunoSEQ multiplex PCR; in TCRdb, only in-frame clones are kept and a portion is missing. Of more than 550,000 clones in the sample, 70% to 90% were seen once. The same specimen was also included in a second study, on human thymus T cells.

The sequenced sample was thymocytes. The source of these receptors is a girl less than two years old with a congenital heart defect. Both conserved end residues are part of each CDR3. D genes are given only for firm matches. Size values are once, few and many counts, or a class for expanded clones, and some rows have none.

D gene: NA
J gene: TRBJ1-2
clone size: few
V gene: TRBV28
CDR3 protein: CASSFPWGGLVYGYTF
CDR3 DNA: TGTGCCAGCAGTTTCCCCTGGGGAGGGCTGGTTTATGGCTACACCTTC

D gene: NA
J gene: TRBJ2-7
clone size: once
V gene: TRBV6-5
CDR3 protein: CASTVDRGLTYEQYF
CDR3 DNA: TGTGCCAGCACCGTTGATAGGGGATTGACCTACGAGCAGTACTTC

D gene: NA
J gene: TRBJ1-1
clone size: once
V gene: TRBV5-8
CDR3 protein: CASSFGRGCTEAFF
CDR3 DNA: TGTGCCAGCAGCTTTGGAAGGGGTTGTACTGAAGCTTTCTTT

D gene: NA
J gene: TRBJ1-2
clone size: NA
V gene: TRBV19
CDR3 protein: CASSIAQGNGYTF
CDR3 DNA: TGTGCCAGTAGTATAGCCCAGGGGAACGGCTACACCTTC

D gene: NA
J gene: TRBJ1-1
clone size: few
V gene: TRBV6-1
CDR3 protein: CASREATTENTEAFF
CDR3 DNA: TGTGCCAGCAGGGAAGCCACGACAGAGAACACTGAAGCTTTCTTT

D gene: NA
J gene: TRBJ1-1
clone size: NA
V gene: TRBV15
CDR3 protein: CATSEEPQGTEAFF
CDR3 DNA: TGTGCCACCAGCGAGGAACCGCAGGGCACTGAAGCTTTCTTT

D gene: TRBD1
J gene: TRBJ1-1
clone size: NA
V gene: TRBV7-6
CDR3 protein: CASRQGGRGTEAFF
CDR3 DNA: TGTGCCAGCCGCCAAGGGGGCCGAGGCACTGAAGCTTTCTTT

D gene: NA
J gene: TRBJ2-7
clone size: NA
V gene: TRBV9
CDR3 protein: CASSVTDRKHYEQYF
CDR3 DNA: TGTGCCAGCAGCGTAACAGACAGGAAGCACTACGAGCAGTACTTC

D gene: NA
J gene: TRBJ1-4
clone size: NA
V gene: TRBV7-8
CDR3 protein: CASSLAGAVTNEKLFF
CDR3 DNA: TGTGCCAGCAGCTTAGCGGGGGCGGTAACTAATGAAAAACTGTTTTTT

D gene: NA
J gene: TRBJ1-2
clone size: NA
V gene: TRBV7-8
CDR3 protein: CASTRQLLGYTF
CDR3 DNA: TGTGCCAGCACCCGACAGTTACTTGGCTACACCTTC

D gene: NA
J gene: TRBJ1-2
clone size: NA
V gene: TRBV6-1
CDR3 protein: CASRNRSLLYGYTF
CDR3 DNA: TGTGCCAGCAGGAACAGGTCTCTGCTATATGGCTACACCTTC

D gene: NA
J gene: TRBJ2-3
clone size: NA
V gene: TRBV5-6
CDR3 protein: CASSLEGTRSTDTQYF
CDR3 DNA: TGTGCCAGCAGCTTGGAAGGAACCAGGAGCACAGATACGCAGTATTTT

D gene: TRBD1
J gene: TRBJ2-3
clone size: NA
V gene: TRBV11-2
CDR3 protein: CASSLDGRGLTDTQYF
CDR3 DNA: TGTGCCAGCAGCTTAGACGGCAGGGGGTTGACAGATACGCAGTATTTT

D gene: TRBD1
J gene: TRBJ1-2
clone size: NA
V gene: TRBV19
CDR3 protein: CATRTGGSPFNYGYTF
CDR3 DNA: TGTGCCACCCGGACAGGGGGGTCTCCCTTTAACTATGGCTACACCTTC

D gene: TRBD1
J gene: TRBJ1-2
clone size: NA
V gene: TRBV5-1
CDR3 protein: CASSPGQILPYTF
CDR3 DNA: TGCGCCAGCAGCCCGGGACAGATCCTGCCCTACACCTTC

D gene: TRBD1
J gene: TRBJ2-1
clone size: NA
V gene: TRBV28
CDR3 protein: CASSLSQGALEQFF
CDR3 DNA: TGTGCCAGCAGTTTATCACAGGGGGCGCTTGAGCAGTTCTTC

D gene: TRBD1
J gene: TRBJ2-7
clone size: NA
V gene: TRBV5-5
CDR3 protein: CASSCPGTGESYEQYF
CDR3 DNA: TGTGCCAGCAGCTGCCCCGGGACAGGGGAATCCTACGAGCAGTACTTC

D gene: NA
J gene: TRBJ1-2
clone size: NA
V gene: TRBV4-1
CDR3 protein: CASSQEAARDYGYTF
CDR3 DNA: TGCGCCAGCAGCCAAGAAGCAGCGCGCGACTATGGCTACACCTTC

D gene: NA
J gene: TRBJ2-7
clone size: few
V gene: TRBV27
CDR3 protein: CASSFRRGYEQYF
CDR3 DNA: TGTGCCAGCAGTTTCCGACGGGGCTACGAGCAGTACTTC

D gene: NA
J gene: TRBJ1-2
clone size: NA
V gene: TRBV20-1
CDR3 protein: CSPIDRSGYTF
CDR3 DNA: TGCAGTCCTATCGACAGGTCTGGCTACACCTTC

D gene: NA
J gene: TRBJ2-5
clone size: few
V gene: TRBV9
CDR3 protein: CASSVLGLPDGETQYF
CDR3 DNA: TGTGCCAGCAGCGTTTTGGGACTTCCAGATGGAGAGACCCAGTACTTC

D gene: NA
J gene: TRBJ1-2
clone size: NA
V gene: TRBV29-1
CDR3 protein: CSVGGRGYGYTF
CDR3 DNA: TGCAGCGTTGGGGGGAGGGGTTATGGCTACACCTTC

D gene: NA
J gene: TRBJ1-6
clone size: NA
V gene: TRBV21-1
CDR3 protein: CASSKDSLNSPLHF
CDR3 DNA: TGTGCCAGCAGCAAGGACAGCTTAAATTCACCCCTCCACTTT

D gene: NA
J gene: TRBJ1-1
clone size: few
V gene: TRBV6-1
CDR3 protein: CASSAAWSGHNTEAFF
CDR3 DNA: TGTGCCAGCAGTGCCGCGTGGAGTGGCCACAACACTGAAGCTTTCTTT

D gene: TRBD2
J gene: TRBJ2-1
clone size: NA
V gene: TRBV11-2
CDR3 protein: CASSATSGGPILNNEQFF
CDR3 DNA: TGTGCCAGCAGCGCGACTAGCGGGGGGCCGATCCTAAACAATGAGCAGTTCTTC

D gene: NA
J gene: TRBJ1-1
clone size: NA
V gene: TRBV19
CDR3 protein: CASSIAGEAFF
CDR3 DNA: TGTGCCAGTAGTATAGCAGGGGAAGCTTTCTTT

D gene: NA
J gene: TRBJ2-7
clone size: NA
V gene: TRBV7-7
CDR3 protein: CASSLGFGTYEQYF
CDR3 DNA: TGTGCTAGCAGCTTAGGGTTCGGGACCTACGAGCAGTACTTC

D gene: TRBD1
J gene: TRBJ2-3
clone size: NA
V gene: TRBV29-1
CDR3 protein: CSVEGLTGWLIWADTQYF
CDR3 DNA: TGCAGCGTTGAAGGATTGACAGGGTGGTTAATCTGGGCAGATACGCAGTATTTT

D gene: NA
J gene: TRBJ1-2
clone size: NA
V gene: TRBV6-4
CDR3 protein: CASSDSSQDGYTF
CDR3 DNA: TGTGCCAGCAGTGACTCTAGTCAAGATGGCTACACCTTC

D gene: NA
J gene: TRBJ1-4
clone size: NA
V gene: TRBV18
CDR3 protein: CASSPGHLVKLFF
CDR3 DNA: TGTGCCAGCTCACCAGGACACCTAGTTAAACTGTTTTTT

D gene: NA
J gene: TRBJ1-2
clone size: NA
V gene: TRBV5-1
CDR3 protein: CASSLGREGYTF
CDR3 DNA: TGCGCCAGCAGCTTGGGTCGGGAAGGCTACACCTTC

D gene: NA
J gene: TRBJ2-3
clone size: NA
V gene: TRBV5-1
CDR3 protein: CASSPGGSSTDTQYF
CDR3 DNA: TGCGCCAGCAGCCCTGGAGGCAGTAGCACAGATACGCAGTATTTT

D gene: NA
J gene: TRBJ2-3
clone size: NA
V gene: TRBV7-8
CDR3 protein: CASSPMTGESTDTQYF
CDR3 DNA: TGTGCCAGCAGCCCGATGACAGGAGAAAGCACAGATACGCAGTATTTT

D gene: TRBD1
J gene: TRBJ1-1
clone size: NA
V gene: TRBV27
CDR3 protein: CASSFTGGPMNTEAFF
CDR3 DNA: TGTGCCAGCAGTTTCACAGGGGGCCCCATGAACACTGAAGCTTTCTTT

D gene: TRBD1
J gene: TRBJ2-7
clone size: NA
V gene: TRBV27
CDR3 protein: CASLRRRTGGYEQYF
CDR3 DNA: TGTGCCTCCCTACGCCGTCGGACAGGGGGGTACGAGCAGTACTTC

D gene: NA
J gene: TRBJ2-2
clone size: NA
V gene: TRBV11-2
CDR3 protein: CASSSKGRGTGELFF
CDR3 DNA: TGTGCCAGCAGCTCAAAAGGAAGAGGCACCGGGGAGCTGTTTTTT

D gene: TRBD1
J gene: TRBJ1-2
clone size: NA
V gene: TRBV5-4
CDR3 protein: CASSFVTGGYGYTF
CDR3 DNA: TGTGCCAGCAGCTTCGTGACAGGGGGCTATGGCTACACCTTC

D gene: NA
J gene: TRBJ1-6
clone size: NA
V gene: TRBV9
CDR3 protein: CASSVEQGRHSPLHF
CDR3 DNA: TGTGCCAGCAGCGTAGAACAGGGTCGACATTCACCCCTCCACTTT

D gene: TRBD1
J gene: TRBJ1-1
clone size: few
V gene: TRBV14
CDR3 protein: CASSQVKGANTEAFF
CDR3 DNA: TGTGCCAGCAGCCAAGTAAAGGGGGCGAACACTGAAGCTTTCTTT

D gene: TRBD1
J gene: TRBJ1-4
clone size: NA
V gene: TRBV10-3
CDR3 protein: CAIRGQGANEKLFF
CDR3 DNA: TGTGCCATCAGAGGACAGGGGGCGAATGAAAAACTGTTTTTT

D gene: NA
J gene: TRBJ2-1
clone size: once
V gene: TRBV7-9
CDR3 protein: CASSLTGEQFF
CDR3 DNA: TGTGCCAGCAGCTTAACAGGGGAGCAGTTCTTC

D gene: NA
J gene: TRBJ2-1
clone size: NA
V gene: TRBV27
CDR3 protein: CASSFGRSSSSRNEQFF
CDR3 DNA: TGTGCCAGCAGTTTTGGGCGGTCGTCTAGCTCTAGGAATGAGCAGTTCTTC

D gene: NA
J gene: TRBJ2-3
clone size: NA
V gene: TRBV29-1
CDR3 protein: CSVDVRTSTDTQYF
CDR3 DNA: TGCAGCGTTGACGTCAGGACAAGCACAGATACGCAGTATTTT

D gene: NA
J gene: TRBJ2-1
clone size: NA
V gene: TRBV4-1
CDR3 protein: CASSQTPEGEQFF
CDR3 DNA: TGCGCCAGCAGCCAAACACCGGAGGGTGAGCAGTTCTTC

D gene: TRBD2
J gene: TRBJ2-2
clone size: NA
V gene: TRBV13
CDR3 protein: CASSLRSQPGGPGSNTGELFF
CDR3 DNA: TGTGCCAGCAGCTTACGATCCCAGCCGGGGGGGCCCGGTTCGAACACCGGGGAGCTGTTTTTT

D gene: NA
J gene: TRBJ1-2
clone size: NA
V gene: TRBV5-1
CDR3 protein: CASPLEGGAHGYTF
CDR3 DNA: TGCGCCAGCCCCTTGGAAGGCGGGGCGCATGGCTACACCTTC

D gene: NA
J gene: TRBJ1-3
clone size: NA
V gene: TRBV4-1
CDR3 protein: CASSQDLRGSGNTIYF
CDR3 DNA: TGCGCCAGCAGCCAAGACCTCAGGGGATCTGGAAACACCATATATTTT

D gene: TRBD1
J gene: TRBJ2-6
clone size: NA
V gene: TRBV2
CDR3 protein: CASSVWDRVYSGANVLTF
CDR3 DNA: TGTGCCAGCAGTGTTTGGGACAGAGTATACTCTGGGGCCAACGTCCTGACTTTC

D gene: NA
J gene: TRBJ1-1
clone size: NA
V gene: TRBV20-1
CDR3 protein: CSARGWRIAFF
CDR3 DNA: TGCAGTGCTAGGGGCTGGAGGATAGCTTTCTTT

D gene: NA
J gene: TRBJ2-7
clone size: NA
V gene: TRBV11-2
CDR3 protein: CASSLEREFSYEQYF
CDR3 DNA: TGTGCCAGCAGCTTAGAGAGGGAGTTCTCCTACGAGCAGTACTTC